The source of this TCR beta chain is a study of regulatory T cells in long-lasting Graves disease. Time point described: newly diagnosed GD, antithyroid drugs for less than 3 months. After RNA was extracted from PBMCs, the TCR library was made from it. This clonotype has a count of ten or more. Building of the TCR beta libraries involved iRepertoire HTBI primers and Arm-PCR of CDR3 regions. TCRdb redid the calling of the multiplex PCR reads with MiXCR, one entry per CDR3 protein. The table includes some 250,000 distinct CDR3 sequences, 20% to 25% detected once. The germline CDR1 and CDR2 sequences are SGHTA and FQGNSA. Trimming took 1 base from V and 3 from J; bases not matched to a gene: 10. CDR3 length: 19 amino acids.

The sample consisted of peripheral blood mononuclear cells (PBMCs), taken at new diagnosis, from a patient treated with antithyroid drugs. The V and J genes are TRBV7-2 and TRBJ2-2; 11 nucleotides line up with TRBD2. The origin of this receptor is a female donor with Graves disease. The CDR3 here is CASSLERLAGNLYTGELFF. The CDR3 bases are TGTGCCAGCAGCTTAGAGCGACTAGCGGGAAACCTATACACCGGGGAGCTGTTTTTT.